The next 20 T cell receptor beta chains were all read from a single sample in a study of blood T cell repertoires in COVID-19. Repertoires were generated with immunoSEQ multiplex PCR, while TCRdb's copy carries only in-frame clones and drops some. In the table there are about 320,000 clones, roughly 85% of which are singletons. Sequenced material: PBMCs or T cells enriched from blood (not recorded which). The receptor source for this set is a woman aged 25 to 39 who had recovered from COVID-19.

A single count supports this clone. V and J are TRBV24-1 and TRBJ2-3; the D gene is possibly TRBD1 (5 bases). The germline V gene encodes CDR1 KGHDR and CDR2 SFDVKD. Trimming removed 7 bases at V and 0 bases at J, with 13 bases between. This CDR3 comprises 15 residues. In DNA form, the CDR3 reads TGTGCCACCAGCGACAGCCTCCTTAGCACAGATACGCAGTATTTT. Translation gives CATSDSLLSTDTQYF.

The V gene is TRBV6-5, the J gene TRBJ1-3; 8 nucleotides align to TRBD1. This CDR3 is built from 12 residues. Germline trimming cut 6 bases from V and 6 bases from J; bases unmatched to any gene: 1. CDR1 MNHEY and CDR2 SVGAGI come from the germline V gene. The CDR3: CASRQGENTIYF. The CDR3 region has the DNA TGTGCCAGCAGACAGGGGGAAAACACCATATATTTT.

The chain joins TRBV5-5 to TRBJ1-2; 7 bases map to TRBD1. CDR1 SGHKS and CDR2 YYEKEE come from the germline V gene (reference sequence). V shed 0 bases and J 4 bases; nucleotides not matched to a gene: 9. The CDR3 runs 16 residues. CDR3 bases: TGTGCCAGCAGCTTGGCCAGGTCAGGGGGAGCCTATGGCTACACCTTC. It translates to CASSLARSGGAYGYTF.

The chain recombines TRBV7-2 with TRBJ2-5; 8 bases are shared with TRBD2. The CDR3 length is 11 residues. V shed 3 bases and J 9 bases; nucleotides not matched to a gene: 0. Germline V gene data show CDR1 as SGHTA and CDR2 as FQGNSA. The CDR3 nucleotides are TGTGCCAGCAGCTTCGGGGGGGCCCAGTACTTC. Translating it yields CASSFGGAQYF.

The genes are TRBV20-1 and TRBJ1-2; D is unresolved. V dropped 3 bases and J dropped 5 bases, with 13 bases sitting between them. CDR3 length: 13 amino acids. Germline CDR1 DFQATT, CDR2 SNEGSKA (reference sequence). The CDR3 DNA reads as TGCAGTGCTAGTCCCCGCAGGATATATGGCTACACCTTC. Residues: CSASPRRIYGYTF.

This clone was found once. The chain joins TRBV19 to TRBJ1-2; D unclear. Per germline, CDR1 LNHDA and CDR2 SQIVND (reference sequence). The CDR3 is 15 amino acids. The V end lost 1 base, the J end lost 1 base, and 10 bases lay between the germline ends. CDR3 sequence: CASSIVEGSNYGYTF. CDR3 coding DNA: TGTGCCAGTAGTATAGTGGAGGGAAGTAACTATGGCTACACCTTC.

Worth noting for this clone: The sample carries other DNA sequences with the same CDR3. V usage is TRBV5-1 and J usage is TRBJ2-3, with D hard to call. V was pared by 0 bases and J by 2 bases, with 10 bases between. CDR1 is SGHRS and CDR2 is YFSETQ in the germline V gene. CDR3 length: 15 amino acids. CDR3 region: CASSLVAGSTDTQYF. In DNA, the CDR3 is TGCGCCAGCAGCTTGGTGGCAGGATCCACAGATACGCAGTATTTT.

The chain couples TRBV10-3 to TRBJ1-1; D not certain. The V gene lost 3 bases and the J gene lost 3 bases, with 20 bases spanning the gap. Germline V gene sequence: CDR1 ENHRY, CDR2 SYGVKD. This CDR3 has 17 residues. The CDR3 spells CAISDHRGGRTYTEAFF. CDR3 sequence (DNA): TGTGCCATCAGTGATCATAGAGGTGGCAGAACGTACACTGAAGCTTTCTTT.

V usage is TRBV5-1 and J usage is TRBJ2-5; 9 nucleotides line up with TRBD2. V gave up 5 bases and J gave up 1 base; unmatched junction bases: 6. This CDR3 has 15 amino acids. Germline assignment: CDR1 SGHRS and CDR2 YFSETQ. CDR3 loop: CASRRGRGGQETQYF. CDR3 bases: TGCGCCAGCAGACGAGGGCGGGGGGGCCAAGAGACCCAGTACTTC. Variable domain in full (rest from reference TRBV5-1 and TRBJ2-5): KAGVTQTPRYLIKTRGQQVTLSCSPISGHRSVSWYQQTPGQGLQFLFEYFSETQRNKGNFPGRFSGRQFSNSRSEMNVSTLELGDSALYLCASRRGRGGQETQYFGPGTRLLVL.

The rearrangement joins TRBV27 to TRBJ1-5; the D gene is possibly TRBD1 (5 bases). Germline V lookup: CDR1 MNHEY, CDR2 SMNVEV (reference sequence). Deletions cut 6 bases from V and 7 bases from J, with 19 bases between. There are 15 residues in the CDR3. CDR3 nucleotide sequence: TGTGCCAGCAGACAGGCCCAAGTAGGAGGGCAGCCCCAGCATTTT. This translates into CASRQAQVGGQPQHF.

The J gene is TRBJ2-7, the V gene TRBV13, with no clear D. V was shortened by 2 bases and J by 3 bases, with 11 bases between the two germline ends. The CDR3 has 14 amino acids. CDR1 and CDR2 from the germline V gene are PRHDT and FYEKMQ (reference sequence). The CDR3, as DNA: TGTGCCAGCAGCTTACAGGCCAAAGTCTACGAGCAGTACTTC. As protein: CASSLQAKVYEQYF.

This sequence joins TRBV4-2 and TRBJ1-5, with D perhaps matching TRBD1 (5 bases). Per the germline V gene, CDR1 is LGHNA and CDR2 is YNFKEQ. Between the trimmed V and J ends, which lost 0 bases and 1 base, there was a span of 10 bases. This CDR3 contains 16 residues. Written as DNA, the CDR3 is TGTGCCAGCAGCCAAGATGTCGGGGGGAGCAATCAGCCCCAGCATTTT. Translated, it gives CASSQDVGGSNQPQHF.

The rearrangement joins TRBV5-1 to TRBJ2-7; 9 bases map to TRBD2. This CDR3 is built from 16 residues. The germline V gene encodes CDR1 SGHRS and CDR2 YFSETQ. Unmatched junction bases numbered 10, after V lost 0 bases and J lost 6 bases. As DNA, the CDR3 is TGCGCCAGCAGCTTGGGAGGCGGGGGGGCCGGGAGCGAGCAGTACTTC. It translates to CASSLGGGGAGSEQYF.

V and J are TRBV18 and TRBJ1-4; 9 nucleotides match TRBD1. CDR1 and CDR2 (germline): KGHSH, LQKENI. V trimming: 4 bases; J trimming: 7 bases; junction bases outside the gene matches: 7. The CDR3 sequence is 15 residues long. The CDR3 region has the DNA TGTGCCAGCTCACTAACAGGGGGCGCAGGTGAAAAACTGTTTTTT. As protein: CASSLTGGAGEKLFF.

This clone was observed a handful of times. The rearrangement links TRBV19 to TRBJ2-7; TRBD1 agrees at 10 bases. Germline CDR1 reads LNHDA; CDR2 reads SQIVND (reference sequence). V dropped 4 bases and J dropped 7; count of bases not matched to a gene: 10. There are 15 residues in the CDR3. CDR3 in amino acids: CASSSRDRGPVEQYF. The CDR3 nucleotides read TGTGCCAGTAGTAGCCGGGACAGGGGACCGGTGGAGCAGTACTTC.

The chain links TRBV19 to TRBJ1-3; D perhaps matches TRBD1 (6 bases). The CDR3 sequence is 16 residues long. V lost 5 bases and J 0 bases, leaving 14 bases between the germline ends. Per germline, CDR1 LNHDA and CDR2 SQIVND (reference sequence). The CDR3 DNA reads TGTGCCAGTAGTCCCTCGGGGGGCAGCTCTGGAAACACCATATATTTT. It translates to CASSPSGGSSGNTIYF.

The chain couples TRBV24-1 to TRBJ2-3; D is uncertain. This CDR3 contains 15 residues. The germline V and J ends were trimmed by 2 bases and 2 bases, with 10 bases remaining between them. In germline, CDR1 is KGHDR, CDR2 SFDVKD. The CDR3 DNA reads as TGTGCCACCAGTGATTATGCGACTTCCACAGATACGCAGTATTTT. This sequence encodes CATSDYATSTDTQYF.

The V gene is TRBV7-9, the J gene TRBJ2-1, with 9 bases that match TRBD2. This CDR3 is 15 amino acids long. CDR1 is SEHNR, CDR2 FQNEAQ, per germline (reference sequence). After removal of 5 bases from V and 2 bases from J, the junction contained 4 bases not matched to a gene. CDR3 amino acids: CASSETSGPYNEQFF. In DNA, the CDR3 is TGTGCCAGCAGCGAGACTAGCGGACCCTACAATGAGCAGTTCTTC. Combining the CDR3 with reference TRBV7-9 and TRBJ2-1 gives the whole variable domain DTGVSQNPRHKITKRGQNVTFRCDPISEHNRLYWYRQTLGQGPEFLTYFQNEAQLEKSRLLSDRFSAERPKGSFSTLEIQRTEQGDSAMYLCASSETSGPYNEQFFGPGTRLTVL.

In DNA, the CDR3 is TGTGCCACCAGCAGAGATACAGCGGGGGGCTCAGATACGCAGTATTTT. Its protein is CATSRDTAGGSDTQYF. The chain recombines TRBV15 with TRBJ2-3; 9 nucleotides match TRBD2. This CDR3 contains 16 residues. Germline CDR1 LNHNV, CDR2 YYDKDF (reference sequence). Trimming at V came to 0 bases and at J to 4 bases, leaving 5 bases not matched to a gene.

The chain uses TRBV7-2 and TRBJ1-2; D possibly corresponds to TRBD1 (5 bases). CDR1 is SGHTA, CDR2 FQGNSA, per germline. V was cut by 2 bases and J by 3 bases, with 13 bases left in between. The length of the CDR3 is 15 residues. For the CDR3, the DNA is TGTGCCAGCAGCTTAAAGGGGCCGGGAGACTATGGCTACACCTTC. This gives the protein CASSLKGPGDYGYTF.